Given below is one T cell receptor (beta chain) in context. CDR1 is LNHDA, CDR2 SQIVND, per germline (reference sequence). The CDR3 is made up of 16 amino acids. Trimming took 5 bases from V and 4 from J; bases not matched to a gene: 6. This entry belongs to a study of blood T cell repertoires in COVID-19. Data came from immunoSEQ multiplex PCR; TCRdb stores just in-frame clones and leaves some out. Among 450,000 or so clones, approximately 91% were seen once, and the ten largest hold roughly 1.6%. The specimen was peripheral blood. The rearrangement uses TRBV19 and TRBJ2-3, with TRBD2 matching over 13 bases. The TCR sequence derives from a woman aged 40 to 50 with COVID-19, enrolled during active disease. The CDR3: CASSQWTSGGADTQYF. The CDR3 coding sequence is TGTGCCAGTAGTCAATGGACTAGCGGGGGTGCAGATACGCAGTATTTT.